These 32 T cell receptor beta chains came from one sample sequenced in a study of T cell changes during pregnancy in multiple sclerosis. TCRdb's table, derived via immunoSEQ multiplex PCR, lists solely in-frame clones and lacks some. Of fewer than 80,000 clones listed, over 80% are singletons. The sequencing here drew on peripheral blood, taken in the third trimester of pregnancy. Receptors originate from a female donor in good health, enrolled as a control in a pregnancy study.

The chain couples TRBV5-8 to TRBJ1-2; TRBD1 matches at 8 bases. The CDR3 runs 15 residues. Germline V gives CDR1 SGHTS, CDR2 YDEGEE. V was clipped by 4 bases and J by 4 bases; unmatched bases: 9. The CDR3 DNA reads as TGTGCCAGCAGCACTATTCAGGGGGCTGTCTATGGCTACACCTTC. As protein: CASSTIQGAVYGYTF.

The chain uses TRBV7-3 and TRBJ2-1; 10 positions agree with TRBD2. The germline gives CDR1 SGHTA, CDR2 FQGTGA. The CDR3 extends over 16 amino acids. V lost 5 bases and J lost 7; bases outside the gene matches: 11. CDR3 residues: CASSPSGGRTGNEQFF. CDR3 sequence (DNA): TGTGCCAGCAGCCCTAGCGGGGGCCGAACCGGAAATGAGCAGTTCTTC.

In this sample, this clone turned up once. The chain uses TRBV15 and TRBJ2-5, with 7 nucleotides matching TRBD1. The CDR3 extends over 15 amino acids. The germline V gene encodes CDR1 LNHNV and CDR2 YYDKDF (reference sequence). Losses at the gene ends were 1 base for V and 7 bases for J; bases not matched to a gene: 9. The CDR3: CATSRGETGDGTQYF. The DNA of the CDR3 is TGTGCCACCAGCAGAGGCGAAACAGGGGATGGGACCCAGTACTTC.

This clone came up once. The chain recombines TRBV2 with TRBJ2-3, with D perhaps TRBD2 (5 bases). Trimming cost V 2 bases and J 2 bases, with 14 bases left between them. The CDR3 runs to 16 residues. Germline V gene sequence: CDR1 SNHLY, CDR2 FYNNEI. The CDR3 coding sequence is TGTGCCAGCAGTGAACGGTCTAGCAGAAACACAGATACGCAGTATTTT. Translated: CASSERSSRNTDTQYF. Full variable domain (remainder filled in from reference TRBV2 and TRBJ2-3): EPEVTQTPSHQVTQMGQEVILRCVPISNHLYFYWYRQILGQKVEFLVSFYNNEISEKSEIFDDQFSVERPDGSNFTLKIRSTKLEDSAMYFCASSERSSRNTDTQYFGPGTRLTVL.

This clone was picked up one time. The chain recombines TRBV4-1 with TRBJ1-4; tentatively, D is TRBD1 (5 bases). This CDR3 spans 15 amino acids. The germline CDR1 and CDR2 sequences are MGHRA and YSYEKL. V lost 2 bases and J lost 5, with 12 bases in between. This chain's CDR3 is CASSQLQGPNEKLFF. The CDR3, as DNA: TGCGCCAGCAGCCAACTCCAGGGCCCGAATGAAAAACTGTTTTTT.

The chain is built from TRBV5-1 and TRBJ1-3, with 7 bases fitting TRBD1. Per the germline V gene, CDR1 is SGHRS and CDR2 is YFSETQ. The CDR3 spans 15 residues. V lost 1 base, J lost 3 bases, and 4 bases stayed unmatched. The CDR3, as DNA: TGCGCCAGCAGCTTGTCAGGGGGTGTTGGAAACACCATATATTTT. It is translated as CASSLSGGVGNTIYF.

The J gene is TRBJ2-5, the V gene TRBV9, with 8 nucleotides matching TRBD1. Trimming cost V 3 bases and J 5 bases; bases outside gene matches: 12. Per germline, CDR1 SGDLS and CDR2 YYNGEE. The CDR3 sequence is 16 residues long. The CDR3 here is CASSELGTGRQETQYF. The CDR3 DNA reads TGTGCCAGCAGCGAGCTCGGGACAGGTCGGCAGGAGACCCAGTACTTC.

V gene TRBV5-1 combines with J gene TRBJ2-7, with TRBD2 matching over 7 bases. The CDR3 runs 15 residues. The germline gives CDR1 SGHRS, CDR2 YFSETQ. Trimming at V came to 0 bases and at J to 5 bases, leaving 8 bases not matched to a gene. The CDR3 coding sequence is TGCGCCAGCAGCTTGGGGGCGGGGGACGGGGACGAGCAGTACTTC. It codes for CASSLGAGDGDEQYF.

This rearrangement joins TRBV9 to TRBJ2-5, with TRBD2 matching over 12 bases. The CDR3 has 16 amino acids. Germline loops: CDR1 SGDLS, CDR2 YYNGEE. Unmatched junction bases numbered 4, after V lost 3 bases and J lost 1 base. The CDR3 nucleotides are TGTGCCAGCAGCGCCGGACTAGCGGGACCCCAAGAGACCCAGTACTTC. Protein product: CASSAGLAGPQETQYF.

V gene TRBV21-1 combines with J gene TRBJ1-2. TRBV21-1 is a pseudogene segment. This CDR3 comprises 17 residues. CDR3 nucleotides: TGTGCCAGCAGCAAATTCCTTGTCGGGGGGCGCTTAAACGGCTACACCTTC. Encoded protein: CASSKFLVGGRLNGYTF.

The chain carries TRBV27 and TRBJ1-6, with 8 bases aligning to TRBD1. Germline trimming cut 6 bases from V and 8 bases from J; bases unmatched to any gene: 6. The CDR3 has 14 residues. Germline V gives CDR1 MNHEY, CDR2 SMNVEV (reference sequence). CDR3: CASSLKDRDSPLHF. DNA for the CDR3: TGTGCCAGCAGCCTCAAGGACAGGGATTCACCCCTCCACTTT.

This CDR3 reads CASTRRQGNTEAFF. The CDR3 DNA reads TGTGCCAGCACCAGAAGACAGGGGAACACTGAAGCTTTCTTT. This chain uses TRBV27 with TRBJ1-1; 7 bases map to TRBD1. In germline, CDR1 is MNHEY, CDR2 SMNVEV (reference sequence). V lost 7 bases, J lost 1 base, and 6 bases stayed unmatched. CDR3 length: 14 residues.

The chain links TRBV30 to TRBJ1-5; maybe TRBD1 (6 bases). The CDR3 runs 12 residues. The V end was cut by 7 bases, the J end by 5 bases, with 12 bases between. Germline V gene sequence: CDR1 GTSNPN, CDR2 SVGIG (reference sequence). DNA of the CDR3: TGTGCCTCCACAGGGACCGATCAGCCCCAGCATTTT. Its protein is CASTGTDQPQHF.

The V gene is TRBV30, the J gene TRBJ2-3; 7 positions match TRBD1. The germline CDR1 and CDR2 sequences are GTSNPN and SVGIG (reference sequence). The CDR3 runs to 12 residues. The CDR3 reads CASGQDTDTQYF. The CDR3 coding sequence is TGTGCAAGTGGACAGGACACAGATACGCAGTATTTT.

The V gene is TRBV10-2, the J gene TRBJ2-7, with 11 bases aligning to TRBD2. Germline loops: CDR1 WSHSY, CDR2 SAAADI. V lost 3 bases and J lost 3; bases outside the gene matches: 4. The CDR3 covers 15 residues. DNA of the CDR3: TGCGCCAGCAGTGATCTGACTAGCGGGGACTACGAGCAGTACTTC. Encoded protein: CASSDLTSGDYEQYF.

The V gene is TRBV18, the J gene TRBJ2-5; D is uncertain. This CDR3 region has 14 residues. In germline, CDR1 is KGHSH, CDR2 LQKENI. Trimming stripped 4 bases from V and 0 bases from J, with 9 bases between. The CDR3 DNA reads TGTGCCAGCTCACAAATGACTTACCAAGAGACCCAGTACTTC. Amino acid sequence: CASSQMTYQETQYF.

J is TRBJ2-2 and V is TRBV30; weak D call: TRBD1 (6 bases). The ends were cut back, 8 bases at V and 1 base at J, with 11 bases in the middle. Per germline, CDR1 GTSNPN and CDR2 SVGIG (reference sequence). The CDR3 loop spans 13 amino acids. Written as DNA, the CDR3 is TGTGCCCGAAAACAGGGGAACACCGGGGAGCTGTTTTTT. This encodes CARKQGNTGELFF.

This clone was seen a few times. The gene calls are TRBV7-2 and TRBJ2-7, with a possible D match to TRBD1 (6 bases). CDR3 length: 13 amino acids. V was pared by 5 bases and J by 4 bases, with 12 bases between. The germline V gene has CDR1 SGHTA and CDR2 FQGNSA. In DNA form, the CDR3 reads TGTGCCAGCAGCACATCGCAGGGGTACGAGCAGTACTTC. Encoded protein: CASSTSQGYEQYF.

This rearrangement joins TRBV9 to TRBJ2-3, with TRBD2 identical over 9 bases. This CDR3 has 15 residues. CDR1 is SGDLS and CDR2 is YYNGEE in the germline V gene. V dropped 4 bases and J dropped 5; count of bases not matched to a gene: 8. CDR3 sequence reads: CASSPRGGALDTQYF. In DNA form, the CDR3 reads TGTGCCAGCAGCCCGCGGGGGGGGGCCCTAGATACGCAGTATTTT.

The CDR3: CASSLVPLVLGYEQYF. The CDR3 region has the DNA TGTGCCAGCAGCTTGGTCCCGTTAGTTCTCGGCTACGAGCAGTACTTC. The chain links TRBV5-5 to TRBJ2-7; D not resolved. The CDR3 runs 16 residues. Trimming removed 0 bases at V and 3 bases at J, with 16 bases between. Germline assignment: CDR1 SGHKS and CDR2 YYEKEE (reference sequence).

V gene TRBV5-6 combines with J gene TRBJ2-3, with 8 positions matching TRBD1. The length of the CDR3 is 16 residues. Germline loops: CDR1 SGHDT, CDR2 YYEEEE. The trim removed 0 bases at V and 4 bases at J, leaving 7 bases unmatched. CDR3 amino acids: CASSLAGQGAPDTQYF. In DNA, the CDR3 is TGTGCCAGCAGCTTGGCCGGGCAGGGGGCTCCAGATACGCAGTATTTT.

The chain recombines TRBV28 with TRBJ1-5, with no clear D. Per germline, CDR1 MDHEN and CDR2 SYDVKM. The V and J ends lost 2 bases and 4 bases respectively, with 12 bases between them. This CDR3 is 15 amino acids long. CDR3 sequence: CASSLNSWANQPQHF. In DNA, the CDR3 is TGTGCCAGCAGTTTAAACAGTTGGGCTAATCAGCCCCAGCATTTT.

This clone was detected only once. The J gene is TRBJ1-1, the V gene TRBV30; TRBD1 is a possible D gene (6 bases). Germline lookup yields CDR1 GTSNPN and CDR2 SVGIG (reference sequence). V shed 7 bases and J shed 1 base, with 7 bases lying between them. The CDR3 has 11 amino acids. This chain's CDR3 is CALTGNTEAFF. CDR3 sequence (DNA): TGTGCCTTGACAGGGAACACTGAAGCTTTCTTT.

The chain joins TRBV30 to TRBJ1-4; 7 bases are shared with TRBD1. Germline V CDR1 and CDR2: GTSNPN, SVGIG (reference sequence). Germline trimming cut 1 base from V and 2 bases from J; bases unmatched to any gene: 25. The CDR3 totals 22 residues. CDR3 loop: CAWSASYRGWTRGERTNEKLFF. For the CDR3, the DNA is TGTGCCTGGAGTGCATCCTACAGGGGATGGACCCGGGGAGAAAGGACTAATGAAAAACTGTTTTTT. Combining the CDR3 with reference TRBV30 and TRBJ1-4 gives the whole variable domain SQTIHQWPATLVQPVGSPLSLECTVEGTSNPNLYWYRQAAGRGLQLLFYSVGIGQISSEVPQNLSASRPQDRQFILSSKKLLLSDSGFYLCAWSASYRGWTRGERTNEKLFFGSGTQLSVL.

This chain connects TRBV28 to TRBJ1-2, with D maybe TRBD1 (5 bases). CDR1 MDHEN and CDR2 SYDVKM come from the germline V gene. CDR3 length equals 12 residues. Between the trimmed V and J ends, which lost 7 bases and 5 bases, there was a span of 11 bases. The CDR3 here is CASMGGWYGYTF. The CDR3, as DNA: TGTGCCAGCATGGGGGGTTGGTATGGCTACACCTTC.

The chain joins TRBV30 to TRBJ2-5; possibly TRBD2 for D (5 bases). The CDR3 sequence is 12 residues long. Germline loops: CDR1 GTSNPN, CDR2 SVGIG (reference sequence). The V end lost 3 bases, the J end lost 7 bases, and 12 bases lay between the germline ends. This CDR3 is CAWRVAGGTQYF. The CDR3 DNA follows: TGTGCCTGGAGGGTGGCGGGCGGGACCCAGTACTTC.

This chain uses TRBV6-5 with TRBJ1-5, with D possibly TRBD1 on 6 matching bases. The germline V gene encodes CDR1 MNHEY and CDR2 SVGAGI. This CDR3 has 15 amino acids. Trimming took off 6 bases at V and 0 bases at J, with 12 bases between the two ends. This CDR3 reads CASRGAGDSNQPQHF. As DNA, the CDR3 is TGTGCCAGCAGGGGGGCAGGGGATAGCAATCAGCCCCAGCATTTT.

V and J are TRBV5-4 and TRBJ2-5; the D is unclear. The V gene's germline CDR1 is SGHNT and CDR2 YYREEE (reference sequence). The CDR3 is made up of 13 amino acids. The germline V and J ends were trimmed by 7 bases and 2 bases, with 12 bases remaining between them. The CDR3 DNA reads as TGTGCCAGCTCTGCGGCGCCGCAAGAGACCCAGTACTTC. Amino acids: CASSAAPQETQYF.

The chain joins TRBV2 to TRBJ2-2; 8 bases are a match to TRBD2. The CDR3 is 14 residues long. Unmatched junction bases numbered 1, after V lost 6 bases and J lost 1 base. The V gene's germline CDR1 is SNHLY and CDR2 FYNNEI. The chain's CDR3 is CASRLAVNTGELFF. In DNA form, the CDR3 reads TGTGCCAGCAGACTAGCGGTGAACACCGGGGAGCTGTTTTTT.

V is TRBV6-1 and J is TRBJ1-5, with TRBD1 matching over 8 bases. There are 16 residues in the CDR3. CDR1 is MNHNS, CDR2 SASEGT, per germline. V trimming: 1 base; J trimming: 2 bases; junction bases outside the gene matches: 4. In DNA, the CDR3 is TGTGCCAGCAGTGAAGTCCCGGGACAGGGCAATCAGCCCCAGCATTTT. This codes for CASSEVPGQGNQPQHF.

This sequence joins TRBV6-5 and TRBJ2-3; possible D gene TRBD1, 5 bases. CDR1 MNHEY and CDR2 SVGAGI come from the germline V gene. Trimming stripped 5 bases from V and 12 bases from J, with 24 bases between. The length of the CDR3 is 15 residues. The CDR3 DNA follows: TGTGCCAGCAGTCCTAACCCTTCCAACAGGTTGCCCCAGTATTTT. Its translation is CASSPNPSNRLPQYF.

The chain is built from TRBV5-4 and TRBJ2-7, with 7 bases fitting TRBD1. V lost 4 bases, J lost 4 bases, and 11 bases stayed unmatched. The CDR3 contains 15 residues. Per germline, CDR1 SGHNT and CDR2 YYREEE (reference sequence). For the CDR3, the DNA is TGTGCCAGCAGCGTTCCCGGGACAGCGACATACGAGCAGTACTTC. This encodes CASSVPGTATYEQYF.